Each of the 21 T cell receptor beta chains below was sequenced from the same sample in a study of blood T cell repertoires in COVID-19. TCRdb's copy holds only in-frame clones and misses some; the assay was immunoSEQ multiplex PCR. This sample has around 300,000 clones, with just over 85% found just once. Sequenced material: peripheral blood. Receptor source: a woman aged 25-40 years with active or convalescent COVID-19.

This clone was detected once. This chain joins TRBV7-2 and TRBJ2-3, with 13 bases aligning to TRBD2. The germline V gene encodes CDR1 SGHTA and CDR2 FQGNSA. CDR3 length equals 17 residues. V lost 5 bases, J lost 2 bases, and 7 bases stayed unmatched. In DNA, the CDR3 is TGTGCCAGCAGCCCAGAGACTAGCGGGGGGCCCACAGATACGCAGTATTTT. It translates to CASSPETSGGPTDTQYF. Filled out from reference TRBV7-2 and TRBJ2-3, the complete variable domain reads GAGVSQSPSNKVTEKGKDVELRCDPISGHTALYWYRQSLGQGLEFLIYFQGNSAPDKSGLPSDRFSAERTGGSVSTLTIQRTQQEDSAVYLCASSPETSGGPTDTQYFGPGTRLTVL.

This chain joins TRBV7-6 and TRBJ1-3; D not certain. The CDR3 covers 17 residues. Per germline, CDR1 SGHVS and CDR2 FNYEAQ. Trimming left V 2 bases short and J 0 bases short, with 14 bases between. CDR3 protein: CASSLQALLVSGNTIYF. The CDR3 coding sequence is TGTGCCAGCAGCTTACAAGCTCTACTAGTCTCTGGAAACACCATATATTTT.

The chain joins TRBV7-9 to TRBJ2-7; no clear D. The length of the CDR3 is 12 residues. CDR1 and CDR2 from the germline V gene are SEHNR and FQNEAQ (reference sequence). Trimming shortened V by 5 bases and J by 3 bases, and 8 bases separated the two germline ends. The CDR3 DNA is TGTGCCAGCAGCCCCCCAGTCTACGAGCAGTACTTC. It encodes CASSPPVYEQYF.

This clone occurred once. The J gene is TRBJ2-1, the V gene TRBV5-6; D possibly corresponds to TRBD1 (5 bases). This CDR3 comprises 16 residues. V lost 4 bases and J lost 0, with 14 bases in between. From germline, CDR1 is SGHDT and CDR2 YYEEEE. As DNA, the CDR3 is TGTGCCAGCAGCCTGATCATAGGGGACTCCTACAATGAGCAGTTCTTC. Its protein product is CASSLIIGDSYNEQFF.

The table lists this clone with a count of one. The genes are TRBV20-1 and TRBJ1-2; D is perhaps TRBD1 (6 bases). The germline V gene encodes CDR1 DFQATT and CDR2 SNEGSKA (reference sequence). The ends were cut back, 6 bases at V and 6 bases at J, with 11 bases in the middle. The CDR3 is 11 residues long. CDR3 sequence: CSAPQGHGYTF. CDR3 nucleotides: TGCAGTGCCCCCCAGGGGCATGGCTACACCTTC.

This rearrangement joins TRBV27 to TRBJ1-4; 11 bases agree with TRBD1. V lost 9 bases, J lost 7 bases, and 4 bases stayed unmatched. Germline V gene lookup returns CDR1 MNHEY and CDR2 SMNVEV (reference sequence). The CDR3 covers 13 residues. The CDR3 region is CASRDRGGEKLFF. The CDR3 DNA is TGTGCCAGTCGGGACAGGGGGGGTGAAAAACTGTTTTTT.

The V call is TRBV19, the J call TRBJ1-1; unclear D gene. CDR1 is LNHDA and CDR2 is SQIVND in the germline V gene (reference sequence). V lost 10 bases, J lost 0 bases, and 15 bases lay in between. The CDR3 contains 14 residues. Here the CDR3 reads CATSVGLLNTEAFF. CDR3 coding DNA: TGTGCCACATCCGTCGGACTGTTGAACACTGAAGCTTTCTTT.

The rearrangement joins TRBV5-6 to TRBJ2-7; D gene ambiguous. The V end was cut by 2 bases, the J end by 5 bases, with 5 bases between. Germline V gene data show CDR1 as SGHDT and CDR2 as YYEEEE. The CDR3 has 11 residues. The CDR3 is CASSFSDEQYF. The DNA of the CDR3 is TGTGCCAGCAGCTTTAGTGACGAGCAGTACTTC. Filled out from reference TRBV5-6 and TRBJ2-7, the complete variable domain reads DAGVTQSPTHLIKTRGQQVTLRCSPKSGHDTVSWYQQALGQGPQFIFQYYEEEERQRGNFPDRFSGHQFPNYSSELNVNALLLGDSALYLCASSFSDEQYFGPGTRLTVT.

The CDR3 sequence is CASSADRVGEKLFF. The CDR3 region has the DNA TGTGCCAGCAGTGCGGACAGGGTCGGTGAAAAACTGTTTTTT. V usage is TRBV2 and J usage is TRBJ1-4; 8 positions match TRBD1. Per germline, CDR1 SNHLY and CDR2 FYNNEI. The CDR3 has 14 residues. With V trimmed by 4 bases and J by 7 bases, 5 bases remained unmatched.

The chain is built from TRBV6-1 and TRBJ2-7; TRBD2 matches at 7 bases. V was clipped by 2 bases and J by 3 bases; unmatched bases: 7. This CDR3 spans 15 amino acids. CDR1 and CDR2 from the germline V gene are MNHNS and SASEGT. The DNA for the CDR3 is TGTGCCAGCAGTGAAAGGGGAGGGTATGTCTACGAGCAGTACTTC. It is translated as CASSERGGYVYEQYF.

This clone was seen more than once but under ten times. The chain has TRBV28 and TRBJ1-3; 8 bases align to TRBD1. Germline CDR1 is MDHEN and CDR2 is SYDVKM. The CDR3 sequence is 15 residues long. V lost 3 bases to trimming and J lost 0 bases; unmatched junction nucleotides: 1. The DNA of the CDR3 is TGTGCCAGCAGTTTGGACAGGGACTCTGGAAACACCATATATTTT. Encoded protein: CASSLDRDSGNTIYF.

The chain uses TRBV7-9 and TRBJ2-5; 8 positions match TRBD1. Germline V gives CDR1 SEHNR, CDR2 FQNEAQ (reference sequence). J lost 3 bases, V lost 0 bases, and 6 bases had no gene match. There are 16 residues in the CDR3. The CDR3 loop reads CASSLAGRGPEETQYF. The CDR3 DNA is TGTGCCAGCAGCTTAGCGGGCAGGGGGCCGGAAGAGACCCAGTACTTC.

The chain recombines TRBV5-6 with TRBJ2-2, with D perhaps TRBD2 (7 bases). V dropped 1 base and J dropped 4 bases, with 11 bases sitting between them. Germline CDR1 and CDR2: SGHDT and YYEEEE. There are 15 residues in the CDR3. The CDR3 protein is CASSLWGGLTGELFF. The CDR3 nucleotides are TGTGCCAGCAGCTTGTGGGGGGGCCTCACCGGGGAGCTGTTTTTT.

The chain has TRBV27 and TRBJ2-7; perhaps TRBD2 as D (5 bases). The CDR3 sequence is 15 residues long. The germline V gene has CDR1 MNHEY and CDR2 SMNVEV (reference sequence). Trimming stripped 2 bases from V and 1 base from J, with 12 bases between. The CDR3 is CASSLGGQYSYEQYF. The CDR3 region has the DNA TGTGCCAGCAGTTTAGGAGGTCAATATTCCTACGAGCAGTACTTC.

V usage is TRBV18 and J usage is TRBJ1-3, with 8 bases that match TRBD1. V trimming: 6 bases; J trimming: 0 bases; junction bases outside the gene matches: 10. The CDR3 is 17 amino acids. The germline gives CDR1 KGHSH, CDR2 LQKENI. CDR3 sequence (DNA): TGTGCCAGCTCCCCGTTACAGGGGGGGAGCTCTGGAAACACCATATATTTT. Protein: CASSPLQGGSSGNTIYF.

This clone was detected only once. V usage is TRBV14 and J usage is TRBJ2-2, with D maybe TRBD2 (6 bases). The CDR3 loop spans 15 amino acids. V shed 4 bases and J shed 4 bases, with 13 bases lying between them. CDR1 and CDR2 (germline): SGHDN, FVKESK. The CDR3 coding sequence is TGTGCCAGCAGCCGGAGGCGGGGTGTCACCGGGGAGCTGTTTTTT. This sequence encodes CASSRRRGVTGELFF.

J is TRBJ1-2 and V is TRBV6-5; weak D call: TRBD1 (5 bases). There are 12 residues in the CDR3. CDR1 is MNHEY, CDR2 SVGAGI, per germline. V was pared by 7 bases and J by 7 bases, with 13 bases between. CDR3 sequence (DNA): TGTGCCAGCACCCTGACAGTTGGTGGCTACACCTTC. Amino acids: CASTLTVGGYTF.

The J gene is TRBJ2-5, the V gene TRBV6-2 or TRBV6-3; 7 bases are shared with TRBD2. There are 16 residues in the CDR3. The trim removed 4 bases at V and 4 bases at J, leaving 12 bases unmatched. CDR1 is MNHEY, CDR2 SVGEGT, per germline. CDR3 residues: CASSWAAGRPPETQYF. The CDR3 DNA is TGTGCCAGCAGTTGGGCAGCGGGGAGGCCCCCAGAGACCCAGTACTTC.

This clone was counted only a few times. V usage is TRBV3-1 (or the pseudogene TRBV3-2) and J usage is TRBJ1-4, with D perhaps matching TRBD1 (5 bases). The germline V gene encodes CDR1 LGHDT and CDR2 YNNKEL (reference sequence). The CDR3 runs 14 residues. Trimming took 4 bases from V and 4 from J, leaving 10 bases between them. The CDR3 DNA is TGTGCCAGCAGCCCGGGACTCTTTAATGAAAAACTGTTTTTT. It translates to CASSPGLFNEKLFF.

The chain is built from TRBV7-2 and TRBJ2-7, with a weak D call TRBD2 (5 bases). Trimming stripped 1 base from V and 1 base from J, with 11 bases between. Germline V gives CDR1 SGHTA, CDR2 FQGNSA. The CDR3 has 15 residues. Written as DNA, the CDR3 is TGTGCCAGCAGCTTAGTTGGGCTAGCATCCTACGAGCAGTACTTC. Translating gives CASSLVGLASYEQYF.

This chain uses TRBV5-8 with TRBJ1-2; the match to TRBD1 covers 7 bases. Germline CDR1 and CDR2: SGHTS and YDEGEE. J was trimmed by 2 bases and V by 3 bases; bases with no gene match: 4. This CDR3 region has 14 residues. CDR3 loop: CASSYRGLNYGYTF. The CDR3 DNA sequence: TGTGCCAGCAGCTACAGGGGTCTAAACTATGGCTACACCTTC.